These 5 T cell receptor beta chains were all obtained from the same sample, sequenced in a study of human T cells and chemical hapten exposure. Described time point: patch test 3, about 24 weeks after DPC sensitization. Treatment given: therapeutic diphenylcyclopropenone sensitization with weekly scalp DPC. TCRdb recomputed calls from the RACE reads with MiXCR, one row per CDR3 protein. The table lists over 150,000 distinct CDR3 sequences, roughly 25% of them singletons. Material: whole blood, obtained in connection with sensitization to the hapten diphenylcyclopropenone (DPC). The receptor source for this set is a woman aged 18 to 35 with alopecia areata. Some clones in this sample may be carry-over from other donors' samples.

V usage is TRBV16 and J usage is TRBJ2-6; D possibly corresponds to TRBD1 (5 bases). In germline, CDR1 is KGHSY, CDR2 FQNENV. The length of the CDR3 is 12 residues. V lost 0 bases and J 13 bases, leaving 7 bases between the germline ends. This chain's CDR3 is CASSQSGPVLTF. The CDR3, as DNA: TGTGCCAGCAGCCAATCGGGGCCTGTCCTGACTTTC.

This clonotype was counted a few times. The rearrangement joins TRBV7-2 to TRBJ2-5, with D hard to call. The CDR3 is made up of 11 amino acids. Germline V gene lookup returns CDR1 SGHTA and CDR2 FQGNSA. V lost 2 bases to trimming and J lost 5 bases, with 3 bases between them. CDR3 nucleotides: TGTGCCAGCAGCTTAATGGAGACCCAGTACTTC. Translation gives CASSLMETQYF.

In nucleotides, the CDR3 is TGTGCCAGCAGTTTTAGTTCTGCCGAGCAGTTCTTC. This gives the protein CASSFSSAEQFF. The rearrangement links TRBV12-3 or TRBV12-4 to TRBJ2-1, with no clear D. The V gene lost 3 bases and the J gene lost 10 bases, with 10 bases spanning the gap. This CDR3 is 12 amino acids long.

This clonotype appeared a few times. The rearrangement uses TRBV6-2 or TRBV6-3 and TRBJ1-2; 8 nucleotides agree with TRBD1. The germline V gene encodes CDR1 MNHEY and CDR2 SVGEGT. This CDR3 region has 15 residues. V dropped 2 bases and J dropped 2; count of bases not matched to a gene: 4. As DNA, the CDR3 is TGTGCCAGCAGTTACCAGGACAGGGTAAACTATGGCTACACCTTC. The encoded protein is CASSYQDRVNYGYTF.

The chain recombines TRBV4-1 with TRBJ1-2, with TRBD1 matching 7 bases. Germline V gene data show CDR1 as MGHRA and CDR2 as YSYEKL. J gave up 2 bases and V 1 base, and 13 bases lay outside the gene matches. The CDR3 is made up of 18 amino acids. CDR3 in amino acids: CASSQGETGYGKNYGYTF. CDR3 DNA sequence: TGCGCCAGCAGCCAAGGGGAGACAGGGTACGGAAAAAACTATGGCTACACCTTC.